The 23 T cell receptor beta chains reported below all come from one sample, sequenced in a study of a mutant IDH1 vaccine in newly diagnosed glioma. TCRdb's copy holds only in-frame clones and misses some; the assay was immunoSEQ multiplex PCR. There are around 53,000 clones in the sample; around 85% occur only once, and 3.5% to 4.5% lies in the top ten. These receptors have no known antigen. Time point noted: week 47, end of study. The content of each vaccine dose was 300 ug of mutant IDH1 20-mer peptide, and topical imiquimod accompanied it. The source was PBMCs, collected from a glioma patient whose treatment included an IDH1 peptide vaccine. The receptors originated from a woman in her twenties or thirties with glioma. Some clones in this sample may be carry-over from other donors' samples.

This clone was observed a single time. The chain has TRBV2 and TRBJ1-2, with a possible D match to TRBD1 (5 bases). Looked up from germline, CDR1 is SNHLY and CDR2 is FYNNEI. This CDR3 spans 14 amino acids. Trimming took 6 bases from V and 4 from J, leaving 15 bases between them. CDR3 loop: CASSGSDRSYGYTF. The CDR3 DNA reads TGTGCCAGCAGCGGATCCGACAGAAGCTATGGCTACACCTTC. The entire variable domain, with the rest obtained from reference TRBV2 and TRBJ1-2, is as follows: EPEVTQTPSHQVTQMGQEVILRCVPISNHLYFYWYRQILGQKVEFLVSFYNNEISEKSEIFDDQFSVERPDGSNFTLKIRSTKLEDSAMYFCASSGSDRSYGYTFGSGTRLTVV.

The chain combines TRBV19 with TRBJ2-2; either TRBD1 or TRBD2 may fit D (5 bases each). The germline V gene encodes CDR1 LNHDA and CDR2 SQIVND (reference sequence). This CDR3 region has 19 residues. Trimming left V 6 bases short and J 0 bases short, with 23 bases between. CDR3 residues: CASSHIRGRTTANTGELFF. The CDR3 nucleotides are TGTGCCAGTAGCCACATTAGGGGACGCACTACGGCGAACACCGGGGAGCTGTTTTTT. Looking up the rest from reference TRBV19 and TRBJ2-2 gives the full variable domain: DGGITQSPKYLFRKEGQNVTLSCEQNLNHDAMYWYRQDPGQGLRLIYYSQIVNDFQKGDIAEGYSVSREKKESFPLTVTSAQKNPTAFYLCASSHIRGRTTANTGELFFGEGSRLTVL.

The chain employs TRBV6-1 and TRBJ2-7; unclear D gene. This CDR3 comprises 10 residues. CDR1 is MNHNS and CDR2 is SASEGT in the germline V gene. V was shortened by 10 bases and J by 0 bases, with 4 bases between the two germline ends. The DNA of the CDR3 is TGTGCCACCTCCTCCTACGAGCAGTACTTC. It specifies CATSSYEQYF.

This CDR3 is CASSGGFSADTQYF. The DNA for the CDR3 is TGTGCCAGCAGTGGAGGGTTCTCGGCAGATACGCAGTATTTT. The genes are TRBV6-1 and TRBJ2-3, with TRBD2 as a possible D gene (5 bases). The CDR3 sequence is 14 residues long. The V end was cut by 4 bases, the J end by 4 bases, with 12 bases between. CDR1 MNHNS and CDR2 SASEGT come from the germline V gene.

The CDR3 reads CATEDRDSGNTIYF. The CDR3 coding sequence is TGTGCCACCGAGGACAGGGACTCTGGAAACACCATATATTTT. The chain has TRBV6-1 and TRBJ1-3; 8 bases are a match to TRBD1. The V gene's germline CDR1 is MNHNS and CDR2 SASEGT. Germline trimming cut 10 bases from V and 0 bases from J; bases unmatched to any gene: 5. The CDR3 length is 14 residues.

The DNA for the CDR3 is TGTGCCAGCAGCCCGGGACAGGTGAACACCGGGGAGCTGTTTTTT. Encoded protein: CASSPGQVNTGELFF. The V and J genes are TRBV5-4 and TRBJ2-2; 8 bases line up with TRBD1. Germline CDR1 reads SGHNT; CDR2 reads YYREEE (reference sequence). Trimming took 4 bases from V and 1 from J; bases not matched to a gene: 3. This CDR3 is built from 15 residues. The variable domain in full, with the rest retrieved from reference TRBV5-4 and TRBJ2-2, is ETGVTQSPTHLIKTRGQQVTLRCSSQSGHNTVSWYQQALGQGPQFIFQYYREEENGRGNFPPRFSGLQFPNYSSELNVNALELDDSALYLCASSPGQVNTGELFFGEGSRLTVL.

The CDR3 spells CSVEPPAGSLYNEQFF. The CDR3 DNA reads as TGCAGCGTTGAACCCCCCGCCGGCAGCCTTTACAATGAGCAGTTCTTC. The genes are TRBV29-1 and TRBJ2-1; D is ambiguous. Germline assignment: CDR1 SQVTM and CDR2 ANQGSEA. V was pared by 2 bases and J by 4 bases, with 18 bases between. The CDR3 is 16 amino acids.

In this sample, this clone turned up a few times. The CDR3, as DNA: TGTGCCAGCAGTGGGTCGGGACAACTTTACAATGAGCAGTTCTTC. Amino acids: CASSGSGQLYNEQFF. The chain combines TRBV2 with TRBJ2-1; weak D call: TRBD1 (6 bases). V gave up 4 bases and J gave up 4 bases, with 14 bases separating them. The CDR3 has 15 amino acids. Per germline, CDR1 SNHLY and CDR2 FYNNEI.

The chain has TRBV19 and TRBJ2-2; 7 nucleotides match TRBD1. The CDR3 has 17 amino acids. The V gene's germline CDR1 is LNHDA and CDR2 SQIVND (reference sequence). With 5 bases clipped from V and 0 bases from J, the junction kept 9 bases outside the gene matches. DNA for the CDR3: TGTGCCAGTAGTCCCCAGAGGGGGCGAACGAACACCGGGGAGCTGTTTTTT. It specifies CASSPQRGRTNTGELFF.

The chain employs TRBV6-6 and TRBJ1-5; 7 nucleotides align to TRBD1. J gave up 1 base and V 4 bases, and 1 base lay outside the gene matches. The germline gives CDR1 MNHNY, CDR2 SVGAGI (reference sequence). The CDR3 is 14 amino acids. The CDR3 sequence: CASSSGGSNQPQHF. CDR3 in DNA: TGTGCCAGCAGTTCAGGGGGGAGCAATCAGCCCCAGCATTTT.

The chain links TRBV6-5 to TRBJ1-3; 10 nucleotides match TRBD1. The V segment lost 2 bases and the J segment 4 bases; nucleotides outside the gene matches: 5. Germline V gene data show CDR1 as MNHEY and CDR2 as SVGAGI. The CDR3 has 16 amino acids. The CDR3 nucleotides read TGTGCCAGCAGTTACACGACAGGGGGCACGGGAAACACCATATATTTT. It is translated as CASSYTTGGTGNTIYF.

The genes are TRBV7-6 and TRBJ2-1; 13 bases fit TRBD2. Germline CDR1 SGHVS, CDR2 FNYEAQ. With V trimmed by 5 bases and J by 6 bases, 7 bases remained unmatched. The CDR3 has 16 residues. Here the CDR3 reads CASSPRRLAGGNEQFF. CDR3 nucleotides: TGTGCCAGCAGCCCCCGCCGACTAGCGGGAGGCAATGAGCAGTTCTTC.

This chain uses TRBV27 with TRBJ1-1; D gene ambiguous. Between the trimmed V and J ends, which lost 6 bases and 0 bases, there was a span of 8 bases. CDR3 length equals 13 residues. Germline CDR1 MNHEY, CDR2 SMNVEV (reference sequence). In DNA form, the CDR3 reads TGTGCCAGCAGATCCTTTTTGAACACTGAAGCTTTCTTT. Amino acids: CASRSFLNTEAFF.

The chain combines TRBV7-8 with TRBJ2-3; 9 nucleotides line up with TRBD2. The CDR3 is 17 amino acids. The V and J ends lost 1 base and 2 bases, in that order; junction bases with no gene match: 7. Germline V lookup: CDR1 SGHVS, CDR2 FQNEAQ. The CDR3 nucleotides read TGTGCCAGCAGCTTAGGGGCTAGCGGGACGACCACAGATACGCAGTATTTT. This encodes CASSLGASGTTTDTQYF.

The chain has TRBV6-5 and TRBJ2-2; D is uncertain. The CDR3 runs 12 residues. V gave up 6 bases and J gave up 5 bases, with 7 bases separating them. Looked up from germline, CDR1 is MNHEY and CDR2 is SVGAGI. DNA for the CDR3: TGTGCCAGCAGCCACAGAACCGGGGAGCTGTTTTTT. Protein product: CASSHRTGELFF.

The chain links TRBV27 to TRBJ2-7, with D possibly matching TRBD1 (5 bases). V was trimmed by 0 bases and J by 0 bases, leaving 18 bases between them. From germline, CDR1 is MNHEY and CDR2 SMNVEV (reference sequence). The CDR3 runs to 18 residues. The CDR3 loop reads CASSLSTVPTVSSYEQYF. CDR3 DNA sequence: TGTGCCAGCAGTTTATCAACAGTTCCGACAGTGAGCTCCTACGAGCAGTACTTC.

This clone appeared once. The chain recombines TRBV7-8 with TRBJ1-2; D gene ambiguous. The CDR3 length is 16 residues. Per the germline V gene, CDR1 is SGHVS and CDR2 is FQNEAQ. V shed 5 bases and J shed 8 bases, with 24 bases lying between them. DNA of the CDR3: TGTGCCAGCAGCACGCGGACGAAATACCTCCAGATGGGCTACACCTTC. This gives the protein CASSTRTKYLQMGYTF.

Here the CDR3 DNA reads TGTGCCAGCTTTCGGGGGCTTAACACTGAAGCTTTCTTT. It codes for CASFRGLNTEAFF. The chain couples TRBV27 to TRBJ1-1, with D perhaps matching TRBD1 (6 bases). Per the germline V gene, CDR1 is MNHEY and CDR2 is SMNVEV (reference sequence). V was trimmed by 8 bases and J by 2 bases, leaving 12 bases between them. The CDR3 is made up of 13 amino acids.

This chain connects TRBV7-3 to TRBJ2-5; 13 bases are shared with TRBD2. Per the germline V gene, CDR1 is SGHTA and CDR2 is FQGTGA. The length of the CDR3 is 15 residues. The junction had 5 bases not matched to a gene; V was cut back by 5 bases and J by 5 bases. The CDR3 sequence: CASSPGLAGWETQYF. The CDR3 DNA reads TGTGCCAGCAGCCCGGGACTAGCGGGATGGGAGACCCAGTACTTC.

This chain links TRBV6-1 with TRBJ2-3; D is unclear. Germline V gene lookup returns CDR1 MNHNS and CDR2 SASEGT. With 2 bases removed from V and 0 bases from J, the gap between germline ends came to 15 bases. CDR3 length: 17 residues. The CDR3 DNA follows: TGTGCCAGCAGTGAATCTTTCTGGCGGTCTAGCACAGATACGCAGTATTTT. Translating gives CASSESFWRSSTDTQYF.

The V gene is TRBV27, the J gene TRBJ2-2; TRBD2 matches at 14 bases. Germline-derived CDR1 and CDR2 are MNHEY and SMNVEV (reference sequence). Trimming cost V 7 bases and J 3 bases; bases outside gene matches: 4. The CDR3 consists of 16 residues. The CDR3 DNA reads TGTGCCAGCAAAGGACTAGCGGGAGGTTACACCGGGGAGCTGTTTTTT. As protein: CASKGLAGGYTGELFF.

CDR3 protein: CASHRASSYEQYF. CDR3 bases: TGTGCCAGCCACAGGGCAAGCTCCTACGAGCAGTACTTC. V and J are TRBV6-5 and TRBJ2-7, with D possibly matching TRBD1 (6 bases). CDR3 length equals 13 residues. Germline loops: CDR1 MNHEY, CDR2 SVGAGI. Trimming pared 8 bases from V and 0 bases from J, leaving 11 bases between.

The chain couples TRBV4-1 to TRBJ1-3; D is ambiguous. V lost 0 bases to trimming and J lost 0 bases, with 15 bases between them. CDR1 and CDR2 from the germline V gene are MGHRA and YSYEKL. The CDR3 runs 18 residues. CDR3 DNA: TGCGCCAGCAGCCAAGACGTGGGGAGGCGAAACTCTGGAAACACCATATATTTT. Its protein product is CASSQDVGRRNSGNTIYF.